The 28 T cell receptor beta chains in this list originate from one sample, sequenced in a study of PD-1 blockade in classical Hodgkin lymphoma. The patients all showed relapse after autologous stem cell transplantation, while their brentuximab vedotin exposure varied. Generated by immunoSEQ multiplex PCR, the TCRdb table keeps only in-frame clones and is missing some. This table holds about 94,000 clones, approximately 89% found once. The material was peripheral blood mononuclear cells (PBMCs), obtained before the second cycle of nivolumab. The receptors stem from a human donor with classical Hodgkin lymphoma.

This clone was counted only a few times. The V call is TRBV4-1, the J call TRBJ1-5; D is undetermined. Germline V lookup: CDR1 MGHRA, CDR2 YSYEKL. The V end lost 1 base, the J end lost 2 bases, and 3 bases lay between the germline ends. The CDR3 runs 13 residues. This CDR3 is CASSQVGNQPQHF. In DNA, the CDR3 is TGCGCCAGCAGCCAAGTGGGCAATCAGCCCCAGCATTTT.

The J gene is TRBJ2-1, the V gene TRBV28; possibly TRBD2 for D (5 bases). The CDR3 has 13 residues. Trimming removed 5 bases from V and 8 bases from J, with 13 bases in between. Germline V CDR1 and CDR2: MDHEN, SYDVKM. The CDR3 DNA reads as TGTGCCAGCAGTCCTCCGGACTCCCATGAGCAGTTCTTC. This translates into CASSPPDSHEQFF.

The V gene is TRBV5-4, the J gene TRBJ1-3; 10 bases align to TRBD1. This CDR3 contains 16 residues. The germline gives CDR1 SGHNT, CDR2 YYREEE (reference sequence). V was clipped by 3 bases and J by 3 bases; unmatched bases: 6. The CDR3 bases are TGTGCCAGCAGCTACCGGACAGGGGGAGTTGGAAACACCATATATTTT. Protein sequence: CASSYRTGGVGNTIYF.

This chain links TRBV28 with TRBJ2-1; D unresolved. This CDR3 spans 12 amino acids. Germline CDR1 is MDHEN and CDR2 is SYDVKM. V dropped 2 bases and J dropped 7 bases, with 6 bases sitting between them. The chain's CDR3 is CASSLVVNEQFF. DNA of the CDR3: TGTGCCAGCAGTTTAGTAGTGAATGAGCAGTTCTTC.

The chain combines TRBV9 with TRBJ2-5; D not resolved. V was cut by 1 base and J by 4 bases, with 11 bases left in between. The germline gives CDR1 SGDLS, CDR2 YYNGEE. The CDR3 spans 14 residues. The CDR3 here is CASSVRSEVETQYF. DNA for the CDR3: TGTGCCAGCAGCGTAAGGTCTGAAGTAGAGACCCAGTACTTC.

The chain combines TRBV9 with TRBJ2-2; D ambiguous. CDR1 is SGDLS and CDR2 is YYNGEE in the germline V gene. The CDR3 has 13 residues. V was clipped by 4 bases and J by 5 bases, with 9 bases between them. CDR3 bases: TGTGCCAGCAGCTTGTATGCGACCGGGGAGCTGTTTTTT. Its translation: CASSLYATGELFF.

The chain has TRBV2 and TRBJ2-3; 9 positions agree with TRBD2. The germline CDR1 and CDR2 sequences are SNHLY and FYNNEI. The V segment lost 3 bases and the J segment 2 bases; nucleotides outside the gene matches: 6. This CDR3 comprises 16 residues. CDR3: CASSDPLAGHTDTQYF. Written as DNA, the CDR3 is TGTGCCAGCAGTGATCCTCTAGCGGGACACACAGATACGCAGTATTTT.

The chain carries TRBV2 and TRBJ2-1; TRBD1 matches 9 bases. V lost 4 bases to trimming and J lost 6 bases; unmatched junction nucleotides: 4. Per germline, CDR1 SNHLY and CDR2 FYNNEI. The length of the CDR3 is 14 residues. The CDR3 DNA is TGTGCCAGCAGTGTTGGGACAGGGAGCAATGAGCAGTTCTTC. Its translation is CASSVGTGSNEQFF.

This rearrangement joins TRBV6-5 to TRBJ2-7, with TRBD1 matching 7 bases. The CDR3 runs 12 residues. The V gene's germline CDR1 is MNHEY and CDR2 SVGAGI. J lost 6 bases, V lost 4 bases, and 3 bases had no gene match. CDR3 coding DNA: TGTGCCAGCAGTTCGACAGGGTCCGAGCAGTACTTC. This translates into CASSSTGSEQYF.

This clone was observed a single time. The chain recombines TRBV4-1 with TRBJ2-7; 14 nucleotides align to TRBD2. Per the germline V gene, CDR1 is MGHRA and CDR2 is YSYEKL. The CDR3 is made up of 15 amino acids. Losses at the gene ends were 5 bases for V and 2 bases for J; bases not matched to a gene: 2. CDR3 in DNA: TGCGCCAGCAGCGCGGGACTAGCGGGAGCCTACGAGCAGTACTTC. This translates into CASSAGLAGAYEQYF.

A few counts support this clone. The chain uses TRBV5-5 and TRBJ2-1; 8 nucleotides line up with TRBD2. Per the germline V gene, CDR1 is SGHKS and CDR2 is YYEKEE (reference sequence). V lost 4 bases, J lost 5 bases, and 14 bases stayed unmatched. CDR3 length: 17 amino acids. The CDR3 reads CASSSLGLAGRDNEQFF. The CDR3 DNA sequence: TGTGCCAGCAGCAGCTTAGGGTTAGCGGGAAGGGACAATGAGCAGTTCTTC.

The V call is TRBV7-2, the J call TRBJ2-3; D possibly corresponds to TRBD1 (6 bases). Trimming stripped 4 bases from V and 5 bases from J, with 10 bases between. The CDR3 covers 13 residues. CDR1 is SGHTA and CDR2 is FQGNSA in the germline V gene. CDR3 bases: TGTGCCAGCAGCTCGCCAGGGGTAGATACGCAGTATTTT. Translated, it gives CASSSPGVDTQYF.

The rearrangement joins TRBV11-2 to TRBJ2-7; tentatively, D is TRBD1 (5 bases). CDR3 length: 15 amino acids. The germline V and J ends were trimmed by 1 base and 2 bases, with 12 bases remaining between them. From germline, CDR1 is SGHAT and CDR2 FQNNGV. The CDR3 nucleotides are TGTGCCAGCAGCTTAGTCTCCACAGGCCCCTACGAGCAGTACTTC. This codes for CASSLVSTGPYEQYF.

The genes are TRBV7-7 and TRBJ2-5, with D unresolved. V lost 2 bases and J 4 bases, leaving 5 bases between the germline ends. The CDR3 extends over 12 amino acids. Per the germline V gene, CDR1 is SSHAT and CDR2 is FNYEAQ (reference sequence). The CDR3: CASSLLGETQYF. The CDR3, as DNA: TGTGCCAGCAGCTTACTGGGAGAGACCCAGTACTTC.

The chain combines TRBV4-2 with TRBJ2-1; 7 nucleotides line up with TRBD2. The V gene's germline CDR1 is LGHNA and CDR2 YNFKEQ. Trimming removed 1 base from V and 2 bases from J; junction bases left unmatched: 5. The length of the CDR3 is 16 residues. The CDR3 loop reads CASSQVPSGAYNEQFF. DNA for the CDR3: TGTGCCAGCAGCCAAGTGCCCAGCGGGGCCTACAATGAGCAGTTCTTC.

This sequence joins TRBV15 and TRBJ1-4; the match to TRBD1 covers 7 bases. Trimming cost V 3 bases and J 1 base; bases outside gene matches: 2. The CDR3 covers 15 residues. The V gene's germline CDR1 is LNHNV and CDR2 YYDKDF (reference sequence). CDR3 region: CATSRTGQTNEKLFF. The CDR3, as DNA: TGTGCCACCAGCAGGACAGGGCAAACTAATGAAAAACTGTTTTTT.

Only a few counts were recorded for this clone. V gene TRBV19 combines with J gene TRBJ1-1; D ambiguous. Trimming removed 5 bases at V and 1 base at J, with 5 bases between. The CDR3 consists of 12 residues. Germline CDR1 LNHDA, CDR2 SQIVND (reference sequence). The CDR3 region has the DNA TGTGCCAGTAGTTCGGGGAACACTGAAGCTTTCTTT. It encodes CASSSGNTEAFF.

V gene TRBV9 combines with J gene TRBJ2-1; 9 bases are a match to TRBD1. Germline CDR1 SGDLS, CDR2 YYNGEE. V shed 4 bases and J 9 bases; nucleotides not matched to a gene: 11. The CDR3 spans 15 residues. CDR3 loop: CASSPHRTGGSEQFF. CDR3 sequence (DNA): TGTGCCAGCAGCCCACATCGAACAGGGGGCAGTGAGCAGTTCTTC.

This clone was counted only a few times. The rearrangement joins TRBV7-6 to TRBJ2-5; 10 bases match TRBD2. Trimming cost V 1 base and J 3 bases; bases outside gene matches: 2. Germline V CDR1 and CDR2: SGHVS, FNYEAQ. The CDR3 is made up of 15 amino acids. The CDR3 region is CASSLGGLAKETQYF. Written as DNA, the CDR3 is TGTGCCAGCAGCTTAGGGGGACTAGCGAAAGAGACCCAGTACTTC. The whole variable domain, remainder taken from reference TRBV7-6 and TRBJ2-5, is GAGVSQSPRYKVTKRGQDVALRCDPISGHVSLYWYRQALGQGPEFLTYFNYEAQQDKSGLPNDRFSAERPEGSISTLTIQRTEQRDSAMYRCASSLGGLAKETQYFGPGTRLLVL.

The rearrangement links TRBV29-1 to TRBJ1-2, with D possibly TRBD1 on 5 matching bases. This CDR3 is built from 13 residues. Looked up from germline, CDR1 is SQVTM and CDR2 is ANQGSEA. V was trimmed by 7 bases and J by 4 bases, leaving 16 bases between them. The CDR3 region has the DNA TGCAGCGCCAATGACGGAACAGGCTATGGCTACACCTTC. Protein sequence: CSANDGTGYGYTF. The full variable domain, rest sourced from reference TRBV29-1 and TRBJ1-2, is SAVISQKPSRDICQRGTSLTIQCQVDSQVTMMFWYRQQPGQSLTLIATANQGSEATYESGFVIDKFPISRPNLTFSTLTVSNMSPEDSSIYLCSANDGTGYGYTFGSGTRLTVV.

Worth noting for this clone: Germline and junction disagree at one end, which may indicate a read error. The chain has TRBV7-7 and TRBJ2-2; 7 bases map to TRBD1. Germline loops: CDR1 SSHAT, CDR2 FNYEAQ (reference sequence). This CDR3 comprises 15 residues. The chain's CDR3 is CASSLGQAPTGELFF. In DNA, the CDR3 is TGTGCTAGCAGCTTAGGACAGGCGCCCACCGGGGAGCTGTTTTTT.

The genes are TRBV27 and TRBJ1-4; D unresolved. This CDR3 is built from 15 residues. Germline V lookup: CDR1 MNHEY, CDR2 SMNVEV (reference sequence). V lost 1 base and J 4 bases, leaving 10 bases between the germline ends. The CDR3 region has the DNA TGTGCCAGCAGTTTATACTACGGGTTTAATGAAAAACTGTTTTTT. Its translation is CASSLYYGFNEKLFF.

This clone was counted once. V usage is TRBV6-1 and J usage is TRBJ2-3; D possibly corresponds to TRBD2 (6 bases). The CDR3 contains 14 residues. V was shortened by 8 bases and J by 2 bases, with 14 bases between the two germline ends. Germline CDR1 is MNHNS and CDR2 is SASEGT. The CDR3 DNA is TGTGCCAGCGTGAGCGGGTGGGTCACAGATACGCAGTATTTT. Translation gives CASVSGWVTDTQYF.

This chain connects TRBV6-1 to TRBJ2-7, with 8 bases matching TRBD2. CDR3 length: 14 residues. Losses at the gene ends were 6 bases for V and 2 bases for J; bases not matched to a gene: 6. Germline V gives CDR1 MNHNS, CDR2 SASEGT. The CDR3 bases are TGTGCCAGCAGACTAGCGGCCAACGCCTACGAGCAGTACTTC. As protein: CASRLAANAYEQYF.

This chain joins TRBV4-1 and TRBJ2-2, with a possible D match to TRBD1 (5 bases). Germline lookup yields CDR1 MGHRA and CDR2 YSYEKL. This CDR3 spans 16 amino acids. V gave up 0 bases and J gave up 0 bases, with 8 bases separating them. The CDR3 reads CASSQEGRANTGELFF. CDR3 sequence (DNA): TGCGCCAGCAGCCAAGAGGGCAGGGCGAACACCGGGGAGCTGTTTTTT.

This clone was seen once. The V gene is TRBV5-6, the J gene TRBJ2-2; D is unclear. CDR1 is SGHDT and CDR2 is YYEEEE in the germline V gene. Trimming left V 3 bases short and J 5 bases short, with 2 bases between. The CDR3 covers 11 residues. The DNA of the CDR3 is TGTGCCAGCAGCTCTACCGGGGAGCTGTTTTTT. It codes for CASSSTGELFF. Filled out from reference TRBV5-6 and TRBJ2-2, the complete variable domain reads DAGVTQSPTHLIKTRGQQVTLRCSPKSGHDTVSWYQQALGQGPQFIFQYYEEEERQRGNFPDRFSGHQFPNYSSELNVNALLLGDSALYLCASSSTGELFFGEGSRLTVL.

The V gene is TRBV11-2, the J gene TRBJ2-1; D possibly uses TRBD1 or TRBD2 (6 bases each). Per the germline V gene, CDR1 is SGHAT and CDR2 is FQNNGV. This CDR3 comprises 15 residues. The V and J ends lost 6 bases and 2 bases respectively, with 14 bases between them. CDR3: CASRNRGLAYNEQFF. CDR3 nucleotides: TGTGCCAGCAGGAACCGGGGGCTCGCCTACAATGAGCAGTTCTTC.

In DNA, the CDR3 is TGTGCCAGTAGTCCGAGACAGATACGATCAACTAATGAAAAACTGTTTTTT. It is translated as CASSPRQIRSTNEKLFF. The genes are TRBV19 and TRBJ1-4, with D possibly TRBD1 on 5 matching bases. CDR1 and CDR2 from the germline V gene are LNHDA and SQIVND (reference sequence). The CDR3 is made up of 17 amino acids. The V gene lost 5 bases and the J gene lost 0 bases, with 16 bases spanning the gap.